These 18 T cell receptor beta chains were all obtained from the same sample, sequenced in a study of T-cell memory formation after mild COVID-19. TCRdb re-derived calls from the 5' RACE reads in MiXCR, one entry per CDR3 protein. Found here are approximately 570,000 distinct CDR3 sequences, roughly 18% of them singletons; the top ten hold about 12%. Sequenced material: PBMCs or a T cell subset sorted from them (not recorded which). The receptors shown here come from an adult woman who had mild COVID-19 (a few samples of this study predate the infection). Cell type and time point are not known.

J is TRBJ2-7 and V is TRBV12-3 or TRBV12-4; a weak D match, TRBD1 (6 bases). V was shortened by 6 bases and J by 3 bases, with 9 bases between the two germline ends. The CDR3 extends over 12 amino acids. The CDR3 reads CASRSDSYEQYF. DNA of the CDR3: TGTGCCAGCAGATCGGACAGCTACGAGCAGTACTTC.

The V and J genes are TRBV5-1 and TRBJ2-7, with 9 bases identical to TRBD1. Germline loops: CDR1 SGHRS, CDR2 YFSETQ. The junction had 5 bases not matched to a gene; V was cut back by 5 bases and J by 2 bases. This CDR3 comprises 14 residues. CDR3 sequence reads: CASRDRGTPYEQYF. Written as DNA, the CDR3 is TGCGCCAGCAGGGACAGGGGAACACCCTACGAGCAGTACTTC.

This chain joins TRBV11-2 and TRBJ2-1; 9 positions agree with TRBD2. J lost 3 bases, V lost 11 bases, and 14 bases had no gene match. The CDR3 consists of 16 residues. From germline, CDR1 is SGHAT and CDR2 FQNNGV. For the CDR3, the DNA is TGTGCCTGCTCCTTCCTAGGCGGGGGGGACTACAATGAGCAGTTCTTC. Translation gives CACSFLGGGDYNEQFF.

A word on this clonotype: This sequence may be a read error, since a much larger clone differs from it by one base. V usage is TRBV7-9 and J usage is TRBJ2-7; D remains unclear. CDR3 size: 11 residues. From germline, CDR1 is SEHNR and CDR2 FQNEAQ (reference sequence). V was cut by 3 bases and J by 3 bases, with 3 bases left in between. In nucleotides, the CDR3 is TGTGCCAGCAGCTTTGTCTACGAGCAGTACTTC. Its translation is CASSFVYEQYF.

This clonotype was found a few times. This chain joins TRBV27 and TRBJ2-2, with D uncertain. The CDR3 has 15 residues. Per the germline V gene, CDR1 is MNHEY and CDR2 is SMNVEV (reference sequence). Between the trimmed V and J ends, which lost 2 bases and 0 bases, there was a span of 7 bases. Here the CDR3 reads CASSLEVTNTGELFF. For the CDR3, the DNA is TGTGCCAGCAGTTTAGAGGTTACGAACACCGGGGAGCTGTTTTTT.

The chain combines TRBV24-1 with TRBJ2-3; D possibly matches TRBD1 or TRBD2 (6 bases each). The CDR3 runs 13 residues. V shed 9 bases and J shed 5 bases, with 14 bases lying between them. The germline V gene has CDR1 KGHDR and CDR2 SFDVKD. The CDR3 spells CATGGGGEDTQYF. In DNA form, the CDR3 reads TGTGCCACCGGAGGGGGAGGCGAAGATACGCAGTATTTT.

This clonotype was detected ten times or more. This rearrangement joins TRBV6-2 or TRBV6-3 to TRBJ2-5; no definite D call. The CDR3 has 14 residues. Germline CDR1 and CDR2: MNHEY and SVGEGT. V was cut by 0 bases and J by 3 bases, with 8 bases left in between. CDR3 DNA sequence: TGTGCCAGCAGTTACTCAGGAACGAAAGAGACCCAGTACTTC. Translated: CASSYSGTKETQYF.

This clonotype has more than one count but fewer than ten. CDR3 sequence: CASSSAYSAFF. In DNA, the CDR3 is TGTGCCAGCAGCTCGGCTTATTCAGCTTTCTTT. The chain carries TRBV7-9 and TRBJ1-1; D remains ambiguous. This CDR3 spans 11 amino acids. From germline, CDR1 is SEHNR and CDR2 FQNEAQ (reference sequence). The ends were cut back, 4 bases at V and 10 bases at J, with 10 bases in the middle.

CDR3 sequence reads: CASSLALSGFSGANVLTF. Written as DNA, the CDR3 is TGTGCCAGCAGCTTAGCGCTCTCGGGTTTCTCTGGGGCCAACGTCCTGACTTTC. The chain links TRBV7-9 to TRBJ2-6, with D unresolved. The V end lost 0 bases, the J end lost 0 bases, and 12 bases lay between the germline ends. Germline CDR1 reads SEHNR; CDR2 reads FQNEAQ (reference sequence). The CDR3 sequence is 18 residues long.

A few counts support this clonotype. The genes are TRBV4-3 and TRBJ2-3; 7 bases fit TRBD2. The germline V gene encodes CDR1 LGHNA and CDR2 YSLEER. V dropped 0 bases and J dropped 4; count of bases not matched to a gene: 4. This CDR3 contains 15 residues. In nucleotides, the CDR3 is TGCGCCAGCAGCCAAGAGATTGGGAGGGCAGATACGCAGTATTTT. Encoded protein: CASSQEIGRADTQYF.

J is TRBJ2-5 and V is TRBV29-1; 9 bases agree with TRBD2. CDR1 is SQVTM, CDR2 ANQGSEA, per germline. CDR3 size: 17 residues. J gave up 2 bases and V 7 bases, and 17 bases lay outside the gene matches. The CDR3 bases are TGCAGCGCCCCTTGGGGCGGGAGGGCCGGAAGGCAAGAGACCCAGTACTTC. Protein: CSAPWGGRAGRQETQYF.

The genes are TRBV5-1 and TRBJ2-1; D not resolved. CDR3 size: 14 residues. Between the trimmed V and J ends, which lost 2 bases and 4 bases, there was a span of 10 bases. Germline V gene data show CDR1 as SGHRS and CDR2 as YFSETQ. The CDR3 is CASSLGSQYNEQFF. The CDR3 coding sequence is TGCGCCAGCAGCTTAGGATCCCAGTACAATGAGCAGTTCTTC.

This clonotype has more than one count but fewer than ten. This rearrangement joins TRBV4-3 to TRBJ1-2; possible D gene TRBD1, 6 bases. Germline V lookup: CDR1 LGHNA, CDR2 YSLEER. This CDR3 has 15 amino acids. Trimming stripped 0 bases from V and 3 bases from J, with 11 bases between. CDR3: CASSQELGAHYGYTF. CDR3 coding DNA: TGCGCCAGCAGCCAAGAGTTGGGGGCACACTATGGCTACACCTTC.

This clonotype was seen repeatedly, ten times or more. This sequence joins TRBV5-1 and TRBJ2-3; 13 bases map to TRBD2. CDR3 length: 17 amino acids. Germline-derived CDR1 and CDR2 are SGHRS and YFSETQ. V trimming: 6 bases; J trimming: 2 bases; junction bases outside the gene matches: 9. The CDR3 region is CASNRLAGGGDTDTQYF. The CDR3 DNA reads TGCGCCAGCAACCGACTAGCGGGAGGAGGAGACACAGATACGCAGTATTTT.

This clonotype was counted between two and nine times. This chain connects TRBV19 to TRBJ1-5; D might be TRBD1 (5 bases). The germline V gene has CDR1 LNHDA and CDR2 SQIVND (reference sequence). The CDR3 has 17 residues. The V and J ends lost 7 bases and 0 bases respectively, with 19 bases between them. CDR3: CASKAGLGRYSNQPQHF. The CDR3 nucleotides read TGTGCCAGTAAGGCTGGGTTGGGGCGTTATAGCAATCAGCCCCAGCATTTT.

This clonotype occurred many times. The V gene is TRBV6-6, the J gene TRBJ2-7; D not certain. CDR3 size: 11 residues. Trimming shortened V by 8 bases and J by 4 bases, and 9 bases separated the two germline ends. Germline V gene lookup returns CDR1 MNHNY and CDR2 SVGAGI (reference sequence). CDR3: CASLAGYEQYF. CDR3 sequence (DNA): TGTGCCAGCCTGGCTGGATACGAGCAGTACTTC.

The chain links TRBV5-4 to TRBJ1-1; 9 bases line up with TRBD1. Germline-derived CDR1 and CDR2 are SGHNT and YYREEE (reference sequence). The trim removed 4 bases at V and 5 bases at J, leaving 3 bases unmatched. The CDR3 has 13 amino acids. The CDR3 nucleotides read TGTGCCAGCAGCGGGGGACAGGGAACTGAAGCTTTCTTT. Amino acid sequence: CASSGGQGTEAFF.

The chain carries TRBV7-8 and TRBJ2-1; D is perhaps TRBD2 (5 bases). CDR3 size: 17 residues. In germline, CDR1 is SGHVS, CDR2 FQNEAQ. The ends were cut back, 7 bases at V and 0 bases at J, with 19 bases in the middle. CDR3 sequence reads: CASIPTPTSSSYNEQFF. The CDR3 coding sequence is TGTGCCAGCATCCCTACCCCCACTAGTTCCTCCTACAATGAGCAGTTCTTC. Full variable domain (rest looked up from reference TRBV7-8 and TRBJ2-1): GAGVSQSPRYKVAKRGQDVALRCDPISGHVSLFWYQQALGQGPEFLTYFQNEAQLDKSGLPSDRFFAERPEGSVSTLKIQRTQQEDSAVYLCASIPTPTSSSYNEQFFGPGTRLTVL.